The present T cell receptor beta chain was sequenced within a study of T cells after yellow fever vaccination (dated by TCRdb to the late 2010s). The study in broad terms: Libraries from fractions with low cell numbers were prepared with the SMART-Seq v4 Ultra Low Input RNA kit. To follow T-cell clones before and after both primary and booster YFV17D yellow fever vaccination, bulk TCR alpha and beta repertoires underwent longitudinal sequencing. Two healthy male donors made up the cohort, one aged 18 to 29 years and the other aged 30 to 40 years. Blood was collected at multiple timepoints before and after primary and secondary immunization, and bulk PBMC replicates and cell subsets were isolated. Study-wide findings and limitations: After the booster, most of the clones that had expanded following primary vaccination were detected again (almost 98% of CD4 and around 90% of CD8), which suggests that memory was broadly maintained. A small share of clonotypes occurred in both CD4 and CD8 compartments, likely arising from convergent recombination. Because only a couple of donors were included in the study, the extent to which the findings can be generalized is limited. FACS-sorted repertoires could contain abundant contaminating clonotypes from the bulk population, so computational filtering was required. Compared with the primary T-cell response, the secondary T-cell response was weaker but faster, peaking on day 5 rather than day 15.

V is shortened by 5 bases, J by 7 bases, and the region joining them spans 18 bases. The CDR3 numbers 14 residues from cysteine through phenylalanine. The read is trimmed to its CDR3 DNA, 42 bases read in frame from base 1. Taken from the germline V gene, the CDR1 and CDR2 loops are SGHAT and FQNNGV. Regarding this clonotype: No cognate antigen has been identified for it. No base quality information exists; no much larger clone differs at one position.

TCR cDNA was synthesized by 5'RACE template switching, through which a universal primer site and unique molecular identifiers were introduced. Priming for cDNA synthesis came from both the TCR alpha and TCR beta constant segments. Two PCR steps were used to amplify libraries, with sample barcodes and sequencing adapters being added in the second step. Sequencing of libraries was performed on Illumina HiSeq 2500 (2x100 bp) or NovaSeq (2x150 bp). On the study's bioinformatics: Demultiplexing of reads and collapsing into UMI consensus sequences were performed with MIGEC, and V(D)J alignment was carried out with MiXCR. Using edgeR on replicate PBMC samples, clonotypes were called vaccine-responding if FDR was below 0.01 and the log2 fold change was above 5 up to day 15. CD4 or CD8 identity was assigned to each bulk clonotype according to whether the clonotype was present at higher abundance in the sequenced CD4 repertoire or the sequenced CD8 repertoire. The public reads were run again by TCRdb, first through fastp at Q25 and then through MiXCR, and only productive beta chains were kept. Rows matching on CDR3 protein sequence are summarized as one entry with the most common DNA and genes. What appears here as the V and J calls and clone size reflects TCRdb's work, not the paper's. For this sample there are about 360,000 distinct CDR3 sequences; about 6% appear just once. The biggest ten clones account for approximately 16% of the sample.

The treatment or condition label, as the study defines it: live attenuated yellow fever vaccine strain. Two biological replicates of bulk PBMCs were collected at each blood-draw timepoint. A standard Ficoll-Paque protocol was used to isolate PBMCs from peripheral blood. RNA was extracted with TriZol from bulk PBMCs, CD4 and CD8 fractions, and dextramer-positive and dextramer-negative fractions. This TCR was recovered from a man aged 25 to 40 who received the YFV17D yellow fever vaccine. Here the sequenced sample was PBMCs, taken 5 days after the yellow fever booster vaccination. The chain links TRBV11-2 with TRBJ2-7, with a tentative D gene TRBD1 over 6 matching bases. The CDR3 is CASSPWDTNFEQYF. Here is the DNA: TGTGCCAGCAGCCCTTGGGACACCAATTTTGAGCAGTACTTC.